This T cell receptor (beta chain) was captured in a study of blood T cell repertoires in COVID-19. The CDR3 has 14 residues. Trimming cost V 5 bases and J 0 bases, with 10 bases left between them. Germline CDR1 and CDR2: MDHEN and SYDVKM. The protocol was immunoSEQ multiplex PCR, while the TCRdb copy is restricted to in-frame clones and leaves out a portion. Here the sample spans 350,000 to 450,000 clones, around 87% being singletons. The receptor was isolated from a man aged 35 to 55 in a cohort exposed to, infected with or recovered from COVID-19 (not recorded which). The genes are TRBV28 and TRBJ1-1; no definite D call. Sequencing was carried out using PBMCs or T cells enriched from blood (not recorded which). The CDR3 sequence: CASSPGSLNTEAFF. The DNA for the CDR3 is TGTGCCAGCAGTCCGGGGTCTTTGAACACTGAAGCTTTCTTT.